This T cell receptor beta chain was documented in a study of blood T cell repertoires in COVID-19. Study information: COVID-19 samples from acute and convalescent phases originated in the United States, Italy and Spain. From T cells, B-cell-depleted T cells, or PBMCs came the material, which was cDNA or gDNA.

Trimming removed 3 bases from V and 7 bases from J, with 6 bases in between. Per germline, CDR1 LGHNT and CDR2 FRNRAP. The CDR3 contains 11 residues. Methods used by the authors: Reference gene primer amplification yielded estimated nucleated cell counts. Sequenced by immunoSEQ multiplex PCR; TCRdb stores in-frame clones only, minus some. V and J calls and clone size are those listed in that table; D and trimming were worked out from the DNA. The sample consists of roughly 110,000 clones, about 87% of them appearing once. The V gene is TRBV12-5, the J gene TRBJ2-5; no definite D call. The sequenced material came from peripheral blood. This receptor was obtained from a woman between 45 and 65 years old with acute or convalescent COVID-19. The CDR3 sequence: CASGFRATQYF. CDR3 nucleotide sequence: TGTGCTAGTGGTTTTAGAGCGACCCAGTACTTC. The full variable domain, completed using reference TRBV12-5 and TRBJ2-5, is DARVTQTPRHKVTEMGQEVTMRCQPILGHNTVFWYRQTMMQGLELLAYFRNRAPLDDSGMPKDRFSAEMPDATLATLKIQPSEPRDSAVYFCASGFRATQYFGPGTRLLVL.